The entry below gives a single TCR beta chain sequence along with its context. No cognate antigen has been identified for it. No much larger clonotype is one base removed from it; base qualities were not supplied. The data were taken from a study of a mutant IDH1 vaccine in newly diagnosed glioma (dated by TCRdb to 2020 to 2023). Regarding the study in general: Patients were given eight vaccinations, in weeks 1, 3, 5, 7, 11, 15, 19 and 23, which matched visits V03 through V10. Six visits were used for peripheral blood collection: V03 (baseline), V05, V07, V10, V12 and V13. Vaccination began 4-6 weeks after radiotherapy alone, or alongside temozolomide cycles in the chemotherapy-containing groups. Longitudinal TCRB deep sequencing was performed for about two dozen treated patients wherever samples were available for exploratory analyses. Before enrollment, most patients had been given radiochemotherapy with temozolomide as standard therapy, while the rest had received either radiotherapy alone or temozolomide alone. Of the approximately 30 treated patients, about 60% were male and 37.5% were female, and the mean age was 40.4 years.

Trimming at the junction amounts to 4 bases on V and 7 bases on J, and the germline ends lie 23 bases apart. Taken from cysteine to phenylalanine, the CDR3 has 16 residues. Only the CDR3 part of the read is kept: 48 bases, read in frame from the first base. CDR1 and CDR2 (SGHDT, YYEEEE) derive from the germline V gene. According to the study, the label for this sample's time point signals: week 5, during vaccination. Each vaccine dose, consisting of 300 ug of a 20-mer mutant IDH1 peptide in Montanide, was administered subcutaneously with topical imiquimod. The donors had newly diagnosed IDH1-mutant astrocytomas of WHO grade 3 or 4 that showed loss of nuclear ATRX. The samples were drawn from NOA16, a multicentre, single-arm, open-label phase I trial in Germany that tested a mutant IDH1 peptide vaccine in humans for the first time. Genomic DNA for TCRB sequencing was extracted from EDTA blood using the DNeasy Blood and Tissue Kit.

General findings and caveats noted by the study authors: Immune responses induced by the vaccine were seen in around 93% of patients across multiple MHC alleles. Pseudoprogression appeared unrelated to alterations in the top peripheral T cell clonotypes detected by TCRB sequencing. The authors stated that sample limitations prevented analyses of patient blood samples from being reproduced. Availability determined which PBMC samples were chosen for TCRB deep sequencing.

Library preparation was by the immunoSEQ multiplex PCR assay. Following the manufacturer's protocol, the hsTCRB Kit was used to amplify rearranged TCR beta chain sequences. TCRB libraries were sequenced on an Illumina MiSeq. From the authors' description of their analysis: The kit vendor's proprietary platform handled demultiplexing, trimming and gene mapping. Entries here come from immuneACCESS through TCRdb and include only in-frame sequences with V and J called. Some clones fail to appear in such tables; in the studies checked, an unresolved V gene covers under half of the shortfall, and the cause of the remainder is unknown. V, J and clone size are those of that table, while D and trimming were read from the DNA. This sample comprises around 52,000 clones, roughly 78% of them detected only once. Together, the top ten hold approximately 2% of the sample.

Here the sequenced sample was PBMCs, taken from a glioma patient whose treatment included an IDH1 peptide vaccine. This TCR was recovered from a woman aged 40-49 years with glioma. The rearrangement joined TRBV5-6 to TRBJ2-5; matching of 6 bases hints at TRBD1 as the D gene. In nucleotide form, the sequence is TGTGCCAGCAGCCTCCCGCAGACAGGCCCTTTGGGGACCCAGTACTTC. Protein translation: CASSLPQTGPLGTQYF.